The 8 T cell receptor beta chains reported below all come from one sample, sequenced in a study of T cell repertoires in cytomegalovirus infection. TCRdb re-called the reads through MiXCR, storing one row per CDR3 protein. The sample holds 80,000 or so distinct CDR3 sequences, roughly a quarter seen once. The antigens these receptors bind are not known. This specimen was CD8+ T cells from cultured PBMCs, taken from culture after CMV antigen stimulation. The receptors were sampled from a human donor in good health (CMV status not recorded). Some clones in this sample may be carry-over from other donors' samples.

This clonotype showed up just a few times. The chain carries TRBV6-2 or TRBV6-3 and TRBJ2-2; D unresolved. Germline assignment: CDR1 MNHEY and CDR2 SVGEGT. This CDR3 is 13 amino acids long. The V end lost 5 bases, the J end lost 0 bases, and 4 bases lay between the germline ends. Here the CDR3 DNA reads TGTGCCAGCAGTCTAACGAACACCGGGGAGCTGTTTTTT. Translated: CASSLTNTGELFF.

This clonotype occurred a few times. A much larger clone differs by one base, so this may be a read error. J is TRBJ1-1 and V is TRBV7-2; D possibly corresponds to TRBD1 (5 bases). The CDR3 loop spans 14 amino acids. The germline gives CDR1 SGHTA, CDR2 FQGNSA. CDR3 amino acids: CASSLGGENTKAFF. CDR3 in DNA: TGTGCCAGCAGCTTAGGGGGGGAGAACACTAAAGCTTTCTTT.

This clonotype has just a few counts. The gene calls are TRBV19 and TRBJ2-1, with 9 bases lining up with TRBD1. Germline CDR1 reads LNHDA; CDR2 reads SQIVND (reference sequence). This CDR3 region has 18 residues. V was clipped by 5 bases and J by 0 bases; unmatched bases: 11. The CDR3 DNA follows: TGTGCCAGTAGTGGTTCCGGGACAGGGTACCGCTCCTACAATGAGCAGTTCTTC. This sequence encodes CASSGSGTGYRSYNEQFF.

This chain joins TRBV29-1 and TRBJ2-7; 12 nucleotides line up with TRBD2. Looked up from germline, CDR1 is SQVTM and CDR2 is ANQGSEA. The CDR3 has 14 residues. V lost 5 bases, J lost 3 bases, and 5 bases stayed unmatched. CDR3 coding DNA: TGCAGCGTTTTAGGACTAGCGGGACTCTACGAGCAGTACTTC. Translated, it gives CSVLGLAGLYEQYF.

This clonotype appeared once. This chain uses TRBV29-1 with TRBJ1-2; no clear D. From germline, CDR1 is SQVTM and CDR2 ANQGSEA. The CDR3 length is 14 residues. V was pared by 2 bases and J by 1 base, with 11 bases between. CDR3 loop: CSVETGDVNYGYTF. Written as DNA, the CDR3 is TGCAGCGTTGAAACCGGGGATGTTAACTATGGCTACACCTTC.

The chain couples TRBV4-3 to TRBJ2-6; the D gene could be TRBD1 or TRBD2 (6 bases each). Trimming shortened V by 0 bases and J by 2 bases, and 8 bases separated the two germline ends. Germline CDR1 and CDR2: LGHNA and YSLEER. The CDR3 is 16 residues long. Here the CDR3 DNA reads TGCGCCAGCAGCCAAGATAGGGGGGCTGGGGCCAACGTCCTGACTTTC. Translation gives CASSQDRGAGANVLTF.

The genes are TRBV28 and TRBJ2-1; no clear D. This CDR3 has 17 residues. Trimming took 1 base from V and 0 from J, leaving 13 bases between them. Germline CDR1 reads MDHEN; CDR2 reads SYDVKM. The CDR3 DNA is TGTGCCAGCAGTTTATTTCCCGGACCCCGCTCCTACAATGAGCAGTTCTTC. Translating it yields CASSLFPGPRSYNEQFF.

This clonotype came up many times. The rearrangement uses TRBV27 and TRBJ1-1; the D gene is possibly TRBD1 (5 bases). In germline, CDR1 is MNHEY, CDR2 SMNVEV (reference sequence). CDR3 length: 16 residues. V lost 5 bases to trimming and J lost 6 bases, with 22 bases between them. The CDR3 bases are TGTGCCAGCAGTCCACGGGGGGGGTCCGGGCTGGCTGAAGCTTTCTTT. This codes for CASSPRGGSGLAEAFF.